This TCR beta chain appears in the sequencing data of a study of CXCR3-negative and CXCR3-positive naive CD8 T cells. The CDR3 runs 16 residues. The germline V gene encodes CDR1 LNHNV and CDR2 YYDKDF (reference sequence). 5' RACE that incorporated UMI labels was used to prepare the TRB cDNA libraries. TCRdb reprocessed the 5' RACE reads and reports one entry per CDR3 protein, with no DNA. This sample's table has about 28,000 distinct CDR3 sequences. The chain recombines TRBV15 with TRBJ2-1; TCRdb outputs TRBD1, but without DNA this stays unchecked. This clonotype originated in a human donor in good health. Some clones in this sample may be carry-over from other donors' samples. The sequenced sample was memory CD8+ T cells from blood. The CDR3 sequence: CATSRDSNRGGNEQFF.